Following are 15 T cell receptor beta chains from one sample sequenced in a study of shared clonotypes between healthy human individuals. Libraries were prepared by immunoSEQ multiplex PCR; TCRdb keeps only in-frame clonotypes and omits some of them. The sample lists 2,500,000 or so clones, 85% to 95% occurring once. The sample consisted of naive CD4+ T cells from PBMCs. The subset here: CD45RA+ positively selected. Receptors originate from a young man in good health. Some clones in this sample may be carry-over from other donors' samples.

The gene calls are TRBV5-1 and TRBJ2-5; D is perhaps TRBD2 (6 bases). The ends were cut back, 1 base at V and 4 bases at J, with 17 bases in the middle. CDR1 SGHRS and CDR2 YFSETQ come from the germline V gene. This CDR3 is 16 amino acids long. This CDR3 is CASSLFHGGAPETQYF. The DNA of the CDR3 is TGCGCCAGCAGCTTGTTCCACGGGGGAGCTCCAGAGACCCAGTACTTC.

The chain uses TRBV14 and TRBJ1-2; D is undetermined. The CDR3 has 14 amino acids. Germline CDR1 reads SGHDN; CDR2 reads FVKESK. V lost 0 bases to trimming and J lost 2 bases, with 7 bases between them. CDR3 in amino acids: CASSQEVGNYGYTF. The CDR3 region has the DNA TGTGCCAGCAGCCAAGAGGTGGGAAACTATGGCTACACCTTC.

V gene TRBV6-5 combines with J gene TRBJ1-2; D is possibly TRBD1 (5 bases). V lost 8 bases and J lost 3, with 19 bases in between. The CDR3 has 15 residues. Germline CDR1 MNHEY, CDR2 SVGAGI. CDR3: CASLAGPGGYYGYTF. The CDR3 nucleotides read TGTGCCAGCCTGGCAGGGCCCGGAGGTTACTATGGCTACACCTTC.

V usage is TRBV25-1 and J usage is TRBJ1-4, with D possibly matching TRBD1 (5 bases). The CDR3 totals 14 residues. V lost 5 bases to trimming and J lost 8 bases, with 15 bases between them. Germline loops: CDR1 MGHDK, CDR2 SYGVNS. The CDR3, as DNA: TGTGCCAGCAGTCTAACAGGCGCAAACGAAAAACTGTTTTTT. This encodes CASSLTGANEKLFF.

The J gene is TRBJ1-1, the V gene TRBV4-1; a possible D gene is TRBD1 (5 bases). Germline V gene lookup returns CDR1 MGHRA and CDR2 YSYEKL. The CDR3 is 15 amino acids. Deletions cut 4 bases from V and 1 base from J, with 13 bases between. The CDR3 DNA sequence: TGCGCCAGCAGCCGGACACCAGCCGAGAACACTGAAGCTTTCTTT. This sequence encodes CASSRTPAENTEAFF.

As regards this clone: Other nucleotide sequences in the sample specify the same CDR3. The chain couples TRBV7-3 to TRBJ2-7, with D maybe TRBD2 (5 bases). V dropped 5 bases and J dropped 3 bases, with 11 bases sitting between them. CDR3 size: 13 residues. CDR1 and CDR2 (germline): SGHTA, FQGTGA. Here the CDR3 DNA reads TGTGCCAGCAGCCCGACTCGGGACTACGAGCAGTACTTC. Translating gives CASSPTRDYEQYF.

The chain is built from TRBV2 and TRBJ2-2, with 8 bases lining up with TRBD1. The V segment lost 6 bases and the J segment 6 bases; nucleotides outside the gene matches: 6. The length of the CDR3 is 14 residues. CDR1 and CDR2 from the germline V gene are SNHLY and FYNNEI. CDR3: CASSRQGRSGELFF. DNA for the CDR3: TGTGCCAGCAGCCGACAGGGGAGGTCCGGGGAGCTGTTTTTT.

This chain uses TRBV5-1 with TRBJ2-6, with 12 positions matching TRBD1. Germline trimming cut 1 base from V and 4 bases from J; bases unmatched to any gene: 6. This CDR3 spans 18 amino acids. Germline assignment: CDR1 SGHRS and CDR2 YFSETQ. The CDR3 region has the DNA TGCGCCAGCAGCTTGTGGGGACAGGGGGCGTCAGGGGCCAACGTCCTGACTTTC. It yields the protein CASSLWGQGASGANVLTF. Full variable domain (missing parts from reference TRBV5-1 and TRBJ2-6): KAGVTQTPRYLIKTRGQQVTLSCSPISGHRSVSWYQQTPGQGLQFLFEYFSETQRNKGNFPGRFSGRQFSNSRSEMNVSTLELGDSALYLCASSLWGQGASGANVLTFGAGSRLTVL.

The rearrangement joins TRBV2 to TRBJ2-2, with unresolved D. V lost 2 bases to trimming and J lost 1 base, with 5 bases between them. The CDR3 is made up of 14 amino acids. Germline V gene sequence: CDR1 SNHLY, CDR2 FYNNEI. The CDR3 is CASSEFRNTGELFF. The CDR3 coding sequence is TGTGCCAGCAGTGAATTTCGGAACACCGGGGAGCTGTTTTTT.

The rearrangement joins TRBV7-2 to TRBJ1-5, with a tentative D call TRBD1 (6 bases). Trimming removed 4 bases at V and 5 bases at J, with 9 bases between. Germline V lookup: CDR1 SGHTA, CDR2 FQGNSA. This CDR3 contains 13 residues. The CDR3 DNA sequence: TGTGCCAGCAGCTACTACAGGGATCAGCCCCAGCATTTT. It translates to CASSYYRDQPQHF. Drawing the rest from reference TRBV7-2 and TRBJ1-5, the complete variable domain is GAGVSQSPSNKVTEKGKDVELRCDPISGHTALYWYRQSLGQGLEFLIYFQGNSAPDKSGLPSDRFSAERTGGSVSTLTIQRTQQEDSAVYLCASSYYRDQPQHFGDGTRLSIL.

On this clone itself: The same CDR3 also results from other DNA sequences found in this sample. The chain links TRBV9 to TRBJ1-4; D gene unclear. Between the trimmed V and J ends, which lost 0 bases and 8 bases, there was a span of 5 bases. The CDR3 has 12 residues. In germline, CDR1 is SGDLS, CDR2 YYNGEE. The CDR3 DNA is TGTGCCAGCAGCGTAGCTGGGGAAAAACTGTTTTTT. Its protein product is CASSVAGEKLFF.

The CDR3 DNA reads TGTGCCAGCAGCGTAGCGGTGGGCCAAGAGACCCAGTACTTC. Amino acid sequence: CASSVAVGQETQYF. This chain links TRBV9 with TRBJ2-5; no reliable D call. Germline CDR1 SGDLS, CDR2 YYNGEE. Trimming removed 0 bases from V and 1 base from J, with 7 bases in between. The CDR3 is made up of 14 amino acids.

Concerning this clone: The limits of the CDR3 on the DNA are not certain, so only TCRdb's listed CDR3 is given. The rearrangement links TRBV21-1 to TRBJ1-4. TRBV21-1 is a listed pseudogene. The CDR3 is 18 residues long, counting both termini. The CDR3 reads CASSKVLFAEGTNEKLFF.

The gene calls are TRBV28 and TRBJ1-3, with TRBD1 identical over 7 bases. The CDR3 has 15 amino acids. J gave up 4 bases and V 4 bases, and 7 bases lay outside the gene matches. From germline, CDR1 is MDHEN and CDR2 SYDVKM. CDR3 residues: CASSSGQALGNTIYF. In nucleotides, the CDR3 is TGTGCCAGCAGTTCTGGACAGGCCCTCGGAAACACCATATATTTT.

The rearrangement links TRBV7-2 to TRBJ2-5; 7 nucleotides align to TRBD2. This CDR3 is 17 amino acids long. Looked up from germline, CDR1 is SGHTA and CDR2 is FQGNSA. V shed 2 bases, J shed 5 bases, and the junction held 14 bases outside the gene matches. CDR3 bases: TGTGCCAGCAGCTTACTGGGGAGCGCGGGAGAGGGGGAGACCCAGTACTTC. Translating gives CASSLLGSAGEGETQYF.